One and the same sample provided the 19 T cell receptor beta chains below, sequenced in a study of T cell responses to AZD1222 COVID-19 vaccine. Generated by immunoSEQ multiplex PCR, the TCRdb table keeps only in-frame clones and is missing some. Of 150,000 to 200,000 clones in the sample, roughly 91% were seen once. The sequences come from peripheral blood, collected 28 days after the second AZD1222 dose. These receptors all stem from an adult who received the AZD1222 COVID-19 vaccine.

Only one count was recorded for this clone. The genes are TRBV5-1 and TRBJ2-3; 11 bases fit TRBD1. The CDR3 is made up of 15 amino acids. After removal of 0 bases from V and 4 bases from J, the junction contained 1 base not matched to a gene. Germline CDR1 reads SGHRS; CDR2 reads YFSETQ. CDR3 sequence: CASSLAGQGADTQYF. The CDR3 DNA reads as TGCGCCAGCAGCTTGGCGGGACAGGGGGCAGATACGCAGTATTTT.

CDR3 nucleotide sequence: TGTGCCACCTCGGGAGGGGCTAATGAAAAACTGTTTTTT. Translation: CATSGGANEKLFF. V and J are TRBV5-6 and TRBJ1-4; weak D call: TRBD1 (5 bases). Germline V lookup: CDR1 SGHDT, CDR2 YYEEEE. The CDR3 sequence is 13 residues long. V gave up 9 bases and J gave up 3 bases, with 12 bases separating them. Complete variable domain (other parts from reference TRBV5-6 and TRBJ1-4): DAGVTQSPTHLIKTRGQQVTLRCSPKSGHDTVSWYQQALGQGPQFIFQYYEEEERQRGNFPDRFSGHQFPNYSSELNVNALLLGDSALYLCATSGGANEKLFFGSGTQLSVL.

This sequence joins TRBV28 and TRBJ2-7, with TRBD2 matching 8 bases. This CDR3 spans 16 amino acids. Germline V gives CDR1 MDHEN, CDR2 SYDVKM. V lost 3 bases, J lost 2 bases, and 9 bases stayed unmatched. The CDR3 DNA sequence: TGTGCCAGCAGTTTTTCCTCCGGCGGGAGGACCTACGAGCAGTACTTC. Encoded protein: CASSFSSGGRTYEQYF.

The chain employs TRBV21-1 and TRBJ1-6; the D call in the table, TRBD1, was not verified against the DNA. TRBV21-1 is classified as a pseudogene. This CDR3 has 15 amino acids. The CDR3 sequence: CASSPPDRVRSPLHF. As DNA, the CDR3 is TGTGCCAGCAGCCCTCCGGACAGGGTGCGGTCACCCCTCCACTTT.

The CDR3 sequence is CAAKGPGTGELFF. The CDR3 region has the DNA TGTGCCGCGAAGGGGCCGGGCACCGGGGAGCTGTTTTTT. This chain uses TRBV10-3 with TRBJ2-2; weak D call: TRBD1 (5 bases). The CDR3 runs to 13 residues. Germline CDR1 and CDR2: ENHRY and SYGVKD. With 11 bases removed from V and 4 bases from J, the gap between germline ends came to 14 bases.

This chain connects TRBV6-5 to TRBJ1-1; D perhaps matches TRBD1 (5 bases). Germline CDR1 MNHEY, CDR2 SVGAGI. The V end was cut by 8 bases, the J end by 2 bases, with 12 bases between. The CDR3 is 13 residues long. The CDR3 DNA sequence: TGTGCCAGCGGGGCCAAGGGAAACACTGAAGCTTTCTTT. Protein: CASGAKGNTEAFF.

The chain couples TRBV21-1 to TRBJ1-5; the table gives TRBD1 as D, unverified against the DNA. TRBV21-1 is classified as a pseudogene. The CDR3 runs 15 residues. Written as DNA, the CDR3 is TGTGCCAGCAGCAAAGGGCACCCCGGCAATCAGCCCCAGCATTTT. This translates into CASSKGHPGNQPQHF.

Only one count was recorded for this clone. This chain uses TRBV7-2 with TRBJ2-3; TRBD2 matches 12 bases. In germline, CDR1 is SGHTA, CDR2 FQGNSA. The CDR3 spans 16 residues. The junction had 3 bases not matched to a gene; V was cut back by 1 base and J by 4 bases. CDR3 residues: CASSLDLAGGADTQYF. The CDR3 nucleotides are TGTGCCAGCAGCTTAGATCTAGCGGGAGGGGCAGATACGCAGTATTTT.

This rearrangement joins TRBV19 to TRBJ2-1; TRBD2 matches 11 bases. With 3 bases clipped from V and 9 bases from J, the junction kept 13 bases outside the gene matches. The CDR3 has 17 amino acids. From germline, CDR1 is LNHDA and CDR2 SQIVND (reference sequence). As DNA, the CDR3 is TGTGCCAGTAGTATGGGGACGGGACTAGCGGTTTATGGTGAGCAGTTCTTC. Its protein product is CASSMGTGLAVYGEQFF.

The gene calls are TRBV6-2 or TRBV6-3 and TRBJ2-3, with D uncertain. Trimming shortened V by 6 bases and J by 3 bases, and 10 bases separated the two germline ends. CDR3 length equals 13 residues. CDR1 and CDR2 (germline): MNHEY, SVGEGT. The CDR3 sequence: CASSLAGTDTQYF. For the CDR3, the DNA is TGTGCCAGCAGCCTCGCCGGTACAGATACGCAGTATTTT.

This clone was seen more than once but under ten times. This sample includes further DNA sequences coding for the same CDR3. J is TRBJ1-1 and V is TRBV4-2; possibly TRBD1 for D (5 bases). Germline CDR1 and CDR2: LGHNA and YNFKEQ. The CDR3 covers 15 residues. The V end lost 1 base, the J end lost 5 bases, and 14 bases lay between the germline ends. Here the CDR3 reads CASSQARTGGTEAFF. CDR3 DNA sequence: TGTGCCAGCAGCCAAGCTCGGACGGGGGGGACTGAAGCTTTCTTT.

The CDR3 coding sequence is TGTGCCAGCAGTGAGGCTAGCGGGAGCGTAAATACGCAGTATTTT. It specifies CASSEASGSVNTQYF. The chain is built from TRBV2 and TRBJ2-3; 10 nucleotides line up with TRBD2. Trimming took 3 bases from V and 7 from J; bases not matched to a gene: 7. The CDR3 contains 15 residues. CDR1 and CDR2 (germline): SNHLY, FYNNEI. Using reference TRBV2 and TRBJ2-3 for the parts outside the CDR3, the full variable domain is EPEVTQTPSHQVTQMGQEVILRCVPISNHLYFYWYRQILGQKVEFLVSFYNNEISEKSEIFDDQFSVERPDGSNFTLKIRSTKLEDSAMYFCASSEASGSVNTQYFGPGTRLTVL.

The CDR3, as DNA: TGTGCCAGCAGCTTAGTCGGGACTAGCGCAGACAATGAGCAGTTCTTC. The encoded protein is CASSLVGTSADNEQFF. The gene calls are TRBV7-8 and TRBJ2-1, with 10 bases aligning to TRBD2. The CDR3 sequence is 16 residues long. Germline loops: CDR1 SGHVS, CDR2 FQNEAQ. Trimming took 1 base from V and 5 from J; bases not matched to a gene: 5.

The chain couples TRBV7-2 to TRBJ2-3, with TRBD1 identical over 9 bases. The CDR3 runs 15 residues. The germline gives CDR1 SGHTA, CDR2 FQGNSA. V shed 7 bases and J 0 bases; nucleotides not matched to a gene: 5. The CDR3 DNA reads TGTGCCAGCACCGAACAGGGGGCTAGCACAGATACGCAGTATTTT. Translation: CASTEQGASTDTQYF.

This rearrangement joins TRBV4-3 to TRBJ2-7; D gene unclear. CDR3 length: 13 residues. Deletions cut 1 base from V and 6 bases from J, with 10 bases between. The germline gives CDR1 LGHNA, CDR2 YSLEER. The CDR3 bases are TGCGCCAGCAGCCAAGCCTTGGGAACCGAGCAGTACTTC. Protein product: CASSQALGTEQYF.

The V gene is TRBV27, the J gene TRBJ2-5; tentative D call: TRBD2 (5 bases). This CDR3 contains 13 residues. The V end lost 2 bases, the J end lost 5 bases, and 9 bases lay between the germline ends. Germline V gene lookup returns CDR1 MNHEY and CDR2 SMNVEV (reference sequence). The CDR3 region is CASSLEGVETQYF. The CDR3 bases are TGTGCCAGCAGTTTAGAGGGAGTGGAGACCCAGTACTTC.

The J gene is TRBJ2-1, the V gene TRBV21-1. TRBV21-1 is marked as a pseudogene. The CDR3 extends over 17 amino acids. The CDR3 sequence: CASSKGLPPNTENEQFF. CDR3 sequence (DNA): TGTGCCAGCAGCAAAGGTCTCCCCCCGAACACTGAGAATGAGCAGTTCTTC.

The chain links TRBV29-1 to TRBJ2-7, with D perhaps matching TRBD2 (6 bases). V gave up 7 bases and J gave up 6 bases, with 19 bases separating them. This CDR3 contains 13 residues. CDR1 SQVTM and CDR2 ANQGSEA come from the germline V gene. DNA for the CDR3: TGCAGCGCCAGCCCGGGCGGGATGGGCGAGCAGTACTTC. Its translation: CSASPGGMGEQYF.

The chain is built from TRBV4-1 and TRBJ1-1; D is ambiguous. The ends were cut back, 4 bases at V and 0 bases at J, with 9 bases in the middle. Germline CDR1 and CDR2: MGHRA and YSYEKL. The CDR3 runs to 14 residues. Here the CDR3 reads CASSPRAVNTEAFF. As DNA, the CDR3 is TGCGCCAGCAGCCCGAGGGCTGTGAACACTGAAGCTTTCTTT.